One and the same sample provided the 32 T cell receptor beta chains below, sequenced in a study of blood T cells in healthy people across ages. PCR was performed a second time for roughly 7 to 11 cycles using a sample-barcoded 5' primer and a J-beta primer mix. Via MiXCR, TCRdb re-called the 5' RACE reads, giving one row per CDR3 protein. The data show hundreds of thousands of distinct CDR3 sequences, around half seen once. The sequencing input was blood. The receptor source for this set is a man older than 75 in good health.

The chain has TRBV6-6 and TRBJ2-6; D is uncertain. CDR3 length: 15 amino acids. CDR1 and CDR2 from the germline V gene are MNHNY and SVGAGI (reference sequence). Trimming took off 6 bases at V and 0 bases at J, with 9 bases between the two ends. CDR3 region: CASRSTGSGANVLTF. The CDR3 DNA reads as TGTGCCAGCAGGTCAACCGGCTCTGGGGCCAACGTCCTGACTTTC.

This chain connects TRBV12-5 to TRBJ2-1; a possible D gene is TRBD2 (6 bases). CDR1 and CDR2 from the germline V gene are LGHNT and FRNRAP. Trimming pared 5 bases from V and 7 bases from J, leaving 12 bases between. The CDR3 totals 13 residues. The CDR3 loop is CASGGDAGNEQFF. In DNA form, the CDR3 reads TGTGCTAGTGGTGGGGACGCGGGGAATGAGCAGTTCTTC.

The gene calls are TRBV6-2 or TRBV6-3 and TRBJ2-2; 10 bases line up with TRBD2. CDR1 and CDR2 from the germline V gene are MNHEY and SVGEGT. After removal of 4 bases from V and 5 bases from J, the junction contained 7 bases not matched to a gene. The CDR3 length is 16 residues. The CDR3 sequence: CASSSQREGLTGELFF. The CDR3 coding sequence is TGTGCCAGCAGTTCCCAGCGGGAGGGTCTTACCGGGGAGCTGTTTTTT.

The chain employs TRBV6-1 and TRBJ2-3; D is unresolved. CDR1 is MNHNS, CDR2 SASEGT, per germline. Trimming cost V 3 bases and J 11 bases, with 15 bases left between them. The CDR3 sequence is 13 residues long. This chain's CDR3 is CASSDPPGRRQYF. The CDR3 DNA sequence: TGTGCCAGCAGTGACCCTCCCGGTCGGAGGCAGTATTTT.

This chain connects TRBV12-3 or TRBV12-4 to TRBJ1-1, with D maybe TRBD1 (5 bases). The CDR3 length is 15 residues. The germline V and J ends were trimmed by 0 bases and 1 base, with 9 bases remaining between them. CDR3 coding DNA: TGTGCCAGCAGTTTAGCGGCCGGGGGGAACACTGAAGCTTTCTTT. This sequence encodes CASSLAAGGNTEAFF.

This clonotype turned up a few times. The rearrangement links TRBV18 to TRBJ2-1; D possibly matches TRBD1 or TRBD2 (5 bases each). The V gene lost 8 bases and the J gene lost 6 bases, with 14 bases spanning the gap. Germline loops: CDR1 KGHSH, CDR2 LQKENI. The length of the CDR3 is 13 residues. CDR3: CASRKEGPNEQFF. CDR3 coding DNA: TGTGCCAGCCGCAAAGAGGGGCCCAATGAGCAGTTCTTC.

The chain employs TRBV10-3 and TRBJ2-5; D unclear. With 2 bases removed from V and 11 bases from J, the gap between germline ends came to 12 bases. CDR3 length equals 12 residues. From germline, CDR1 is ENHRY and CDR2 SYGVKD. DNA of the CDR3: TGTGCCATCAGTGAGGTCGACAATGAGCAGTACTTC. Protein product: CAISEVDNEQYF.

This sequence joins TRBV20-1 and TRBJ2-5; D is unresolved. Germline V lookup: CDR1 DFQATT, CDR2 SNEGSKA (reference sequence). Trimming pared 1 base from V and 7 bases from J, leaving 13 bases between. The CDR3 consists of 13 residues. For the CDR3, the DNA is TGCAGTGCTAGAGTGGACCCGGGTTGGACCCAGTACTTC. Translated: CSARVDPGWTQYF.

The chain has TRBV6-6 and TRBJ2-5; no clear D. The J call is in doubt because the DNA end fits TRBJ2-7 better. The CDR3 length is 12 residues. CDR1 and CDR2 (germline): MNHNY, SVGAGI (reference sequence). The CDR3 reads CASSFGGPEQYF. The CDR3 nucleotides are TGTGCCAGCAGTTTCGGTGGGCCCGAGCAGTACTTC.

This clonotype was seen only a few times. The gene calls are TRBV27 and TRBJ2-7; the match to TRBD2 covers 8 bases. Trimming removed 7 bases from V and 3 bases from J; junction bases left unmatched: 5. This CDR3 region has 13 residues. Germline assignment: CDR1 MNHEY and CDR2 SMNVEV (reference sequence). CDR3 sequence: CASTWSGSYEQYF. In DNA form, the CDR3 reads TGTGCCAGCACGTGGAGCGGGAGCTACGAGCAGTACTTC.

This clonotype was found a few times. V is TRBV6-1 and J is TRBJ2-7, with TRBD2 matching over 10 bases. With V trimmed by 7 bases and J by 6 bases, 12 bases remained unmatched. CDR1 is MNHNS, CDR2 SASEGT, per germline. CDR3 size: 15 residues. The CDR3 region has the DNA TGTGCCAGCACCGGGTTGAGCGGGAGGGCCATCGAGCAGTACTTC. It yields the protein CASTGLSGRAIEQYF.

The V and J genes are TRBV28 and TRBJ2-3; D gene uncertain. Germline loops: CDR1 MDHEN, CDR2 SYDVKM. Trimming stripped 7 bases from V and 0 bases from J, with 8 bases between. This CDR3 is 13 amino acids long. CDR3 nucleotides: TGTGCCAGCATGAGAAGGAGCACAGATACGCAGTATTTT. It specifies CASMRRSTDTQYF.

The table lists this clonotype with a few counts. The genes are TRBV27 and TRBJ2-1; 7 bases match TRBD2. The J call may not be correct, given that the DNA end is closer to TRBJ2-7. Germline V gives CDR1 MNHEY, CDR2 SMNVEV (reference sequence). This CDR3 is built from 14 residues. The DNA for the CDR3 is TGTGCCAGCAGTTTCGCGGGAGAAGCGGGCGAGCAGTACTTC. This gives the protein CASSFAGEAGEQYF.

This clonotype came up many times. The chain combines TRBV29-1 with TRBJ2-1; the D is unclear. The CDR3 contains 11 residues. V was pared by 7 bases and J by 7 bases, with 11 bases between. The germline V gene has CDR1 SQVTM and CDR2 ANQGSEA. CDR3 coding DNA: TGCAGCGGTCGACTGGGGAATGAGCAGTTCTTC. Translating it yields CSGRLGNEQFF.

Only a few counts were recorded for this clonotype. V and J are TRBV2 and TRBJ1-2; D is ambiguous. The CDR3 runs to 13 residues. CDR1 and CDR2 (germline): SNHLY, FYNNEI. Trimming cost V 7 bases and J 8 bases, with 17 bases left between them. The CDR3 here is CASTRREGYGYTF. For the CDR3, the DNA is TGTGCCAGCACCCGGAGGGAAGGTTACGGCTACACCTTC.

The count of this clonotype is one. The V gene is TRBV11-3, the J gene TRBJ2-1; possible D gene TRBD2, 6 bases. Trimming removed 3 bases from V and 13 bases from J, with 22 bases in between. Germline values: CDR1 SGHNT, CDR2 YENEEA. This CDR3 region has 15 residues. The CDR3 here is CASSFGPFGRGEQFF. In DNA, the CDR3 is TGTGCCAGCAGCTTCGGCCCCTTCGGGCGGGGAGAACAGTTCTTC.

The rearrangement links TRBV20-1 to TRBJ2-3, with TRBD2 identical over 8 bases. The V gene end was trimmed by 0 bases and the J gene end by 8 bases; junction bases not matched to a gene: 7. CDR3 length: 14 residues. The V gene's germline CDR1 is DFQATT and CDR2 SNEGSKA (reference sequence). The CDR3 loop reads CSARDRGGLGTQYF. CDR3 nucleotide sequence: TGCAGTGCTAGAGACCGGGGGGGATTGGGTACGCAGTATTTT.

Only a few counts were recorded for this clonotype. V usage is TRBV6-6 and J usage is TRBJ2-1; TRBD2 might be the D (7 bases). Trimming stripped 4 bases from V and 5 bases from J, with 15 bases between. There are 15 residues in the CDR3. In germline, CDR1 is MNHNY, CDR2 SVGAGI (reference sequence). Here the CDR3 reads CASSSRGARNNEQFF. The CDR3 bases are TGTGCCAGCAGTTCCCGGGGGGCGCGGAACAATGAGCAGTTCTTC.

V usage is TRBV20-1 and J usage is TRBJ2-4, with D perhaps TRBD2 (5 bases). Germline CDR1 reads DFQATT; CDR2 reads SNEGSKA (reference sequence). The CDR3 contains 11 residues. The V end lost 5 bases, the J end lost 13 bases, and 15 bases lay between the germline ends. The DNA of the CDR3 is TGCAGTGCTTCTCTTCCGGAGGAGCAGTACTTC. This encodes CSASLPEEQYF.

The chain is built from TRBV9 and TRBJ2-7; 13 positions match TRBD2. Germline CDR1 is SGDLS and CDR2 is YYNGEE. The CDR3 length is 17 residues. The junction had 14 bases not matched to a gene; V was cut back by 4 bases and J by 7 bases. This CDR3 is CASSPRLAGGTYNEQYF. The CDR3 DNA reads as TGTGCCAGCAGCCCTCGACTAGCGGGAGGCACCTACAATGAGCAGTACTTC.

The chain couples TRBV5-1 to TRBJ2-1; D gene unclear. CDR3 length: 12 residues. Trimming removed 0 bases at V and 10 bases at J, with 8 bases between. The germline V gene has CDR1 SGHRS and CDR2 YFSETQ. The CDR3 reads CASSLELSEQFF. CDR3 in DNA: TGCGCCAGCAGCTTGGAACTTTCCGAGCAGTTCTTC.

With regard to this clonotype: A much larger clone sits a single nucleotide away, making a read error possible. The chain's CDR3 is CSVVSATLSYGQYF. The CDR3 coding sequence is TGCAGCGTTGTAAGTGCCACCTTAAGCTACGGGCAGTACTTC. This chain connects TRBV29-1 to TRBJ2-5; D not certain. CDR3 length: 14 amino acids. V was shortened by 4 bases and J by 11 bases, with 23 bases between the two germline ends. CDR1 is SQVTM, CDR2 ANQGSEA, per germline.

The chain links TRBV7-2 to TRBJ1-1; the D is unclear. CDR1 is SGHTA, CDR2 FQGNSA, per germline. This CDR3 spans 13 amino acids. V lost 4 bases and J lost 1, with 7 bases in between. The CDR3 coding sequence is TGTGCCAGCAGCTCAGACTGGAACACTGAAGCTTTCTTT. Encoded protein: CASSSDWNTEAFF.

The chain links TRBV4-2 to TRBJ2-7; TRBD2 matches at 8 bases. Trimming removed 4 bases from V and 7 bases from J; junction bases left unmatched: 12. The germline V gene has CDR1 LGHNA and CDR2 YNFKEQ. This CDR3 comprises 15 residues. The CDR3 nucleotides read TGTGCCAGCAGCCCTCTGGCGGGAGGTCGGAATGAGCAGTACTTC. Protein product: CASSPLAGGRNEQYF.

V is TRBV2 and J is TRBJ2-1; 9 bases are shared with TRBD2. Germline-derived CDR1 and CDR2 are SNHLY and FYNNEI. With 5 bases clipped from V and 3 bases from J, the junction kept 5 bases outside the gene matches. The CDR3 loop spans 15 amino acids. The CDR3 is CASSKTSGVYNEQFF. CDR3 DNA: TGTGCCAGCAGTAAGACTAGCGGAGTCTACAATGAGCAGTTCTTC.

The V and J genes are TRBV4-2 and TRBJ2-7; 14 nucleotides agree with TRBD2. CDR1 and CDR2 from the germline V gene are LGHNA and YNFKEQ. The CDR3 loop spans 19 amino acids. The trim removed 3 bases at V and 5 bases at J, leaving 15 bases unmatched. CDR3: CASSHNVGTSGSLAHEQYF. CDR3 coding DNA: TGTGCCAGCAGCCATAACGTCGGGACTAGCGGGAGTTTAGCCCACGAGCAGTACTTC.

This chain connects TRBV2 to TRBJ2-4, with TRBD2 matching 14 bases. Germline CDR1 and CDR2: SNHLY and FYNNEI. CDR3 length: 15 residues. The V gene end was trimmed by 5 bases and the J gene end by 9 bases; junction bases not matched to a gene: 6. Written as DNA, the CDR3 is TGTGCCAGCAGTCCCGGGACTAGCGGGAGAGGCATTCAGTACTTC. Translation gives CASSPGTSGRGIQYF.

This chain connects TRBV28 to TRBJ1-1; 7 nucleotides match TRBD1. Germline lookup yields CDR1 MDHEN and CDR2 SYDVKM. The CDR3 spans 11 residues. Germline trimming cut 7 bases from V and 8 bases from J; bases unmatched to any gene: 4. The CDR3 reads CASNIQGEAFF. CDR3 sequence (DNA): TGTGCCAGCAACATACAGGGGGAAGCTTTCTTT. The full variable domain, in which reference TRBV28 and TRBJ1-1 provide the parts outside the CDR3, is DVKVTQSSRYLVKRTGEKVFLECVQDMDHENMFWYRQDPGLGLRLIYFSYDVKMKEKGDIPEGYSVSREKKERFSLILESASTNQTSMYLCASNIQGEAFFGQGTRLTVV.

The rearrangement links TRBV13 to TRBJ2-4, with 10 bases identical to TRBD1. The J call may be faulty, since TRBJ2-7 better matches the DNA end. This CDR3 spans 15 amino acids. In germline, CDR1 is PRHDT, CDR2 FYEKMQ (reference sequence). CDR3 nucleotides: TGTGCCAGCAGCTTAGGGGACAGGGGGTACTACGAGCAGTACTTC. Amino acids: CASSLGDRGYYEQYF.

This clonotype was seen repeatedly, ten times or more. The chain joins TRBV28 to TRBJ2-7, with D possibly matching TRBD2 (5 bases). With 8 bases removed from V and 2 bases from J, the gap between germline ends came to 7 bases. The CDR3 has 11 amino acids. The germline gives CDR1 MDHEN, CDR2 SYDVKM. In DNA, the CDR3 is TGTGCCAGCGGAGGCCCCTACGAGCAGTACTTC. This translates into CASGGPYEQYF. Filled out from reference TRBV28 and TRBJ2-7, the complete variable domain reads DVKVTQSSRYLVKRTGEKVFLECVQDMDHENMFWYRQDPGLGLRLIYFSYDVKMKEKGDIPEGYSVSREKKERFSLILESASTNQTSMYLCASGGPYEQYFGPGTRLTVT.

This clonotype was counted at least ten times. The genes are TRBV12-3 or TRBV12-4 and TRBJ1-6; 8 positions match TRBD1. V lost 3 bases and J lost 6; bases outside the gene matches: 4. There are 15 residues in the CDR3. CDR3 sequence: CASSLRTGSNSPLHF. The CDR3 DNA reads TGTGCCAGCAGTTTGAGGACAGGGTCTAATTCACCCCTCCACTTT.

J is TRBJ2-3 and V is TRBV6-4; 7 bases are a match to TRBD2. The trim removed 5 bases at V and 0 bases at J, leaving 8 bases unmatched. The length of the CDR3 is 16 residues. Germline CDR1 and CDR2: MRHNA and SNTAGT. CDR3 sequence: CASSKRGTTSTDTQYF. In DNA, the CDR3 is TGTGCCAGCAGTAAGCGGGGAACGACTAGCACAGATACGCAGTATTTT.